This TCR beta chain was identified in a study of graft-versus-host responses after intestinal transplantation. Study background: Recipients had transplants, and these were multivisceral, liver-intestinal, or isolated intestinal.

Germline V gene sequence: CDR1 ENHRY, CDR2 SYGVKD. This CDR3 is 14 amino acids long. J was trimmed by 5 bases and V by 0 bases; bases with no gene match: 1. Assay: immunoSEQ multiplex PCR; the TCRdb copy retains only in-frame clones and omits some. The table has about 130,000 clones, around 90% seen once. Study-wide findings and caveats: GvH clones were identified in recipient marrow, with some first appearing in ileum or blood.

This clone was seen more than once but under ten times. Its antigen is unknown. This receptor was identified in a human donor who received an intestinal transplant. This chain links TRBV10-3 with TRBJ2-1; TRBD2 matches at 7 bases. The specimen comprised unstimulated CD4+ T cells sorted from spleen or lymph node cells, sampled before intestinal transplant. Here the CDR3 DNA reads TGTGCCATCAGTGAGTCTGGACTAGACAATGAGCAGTTCTTC. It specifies CAISESGLDNEQFF.